This section outlines one T cell receptor (beta chain) sequence together with its context. Its recognized antigen is unknown. Qualities for individual bases were not recorded, and no much larger clone is one base off. Library preparation used the immunoSEQ multiplex PCR assay. Genomic DNA from the sorted T-cell subsets was used to amplify rearranged TCR beta chain products, which were then sequenced. Per the authors' processing: Shannon entropy and Simpson indices were used to measure how diverse the repertoire of productive TCR beta rearrangements was. To assess clonal expansion, the frequencies of the 100 most abundant productive TCR beta clonotypes were added up as a share of total reads. The TRB repertoires were evaluated with a self-reactivity index based on amino acid usage at CDR3beta positions 6 and 7. Repertoire analyses used two-way ANOVA; flow cytometric analyses used Student t or Mann-Whitney tests. TCRdb mirrors the immuneACCESS table, restricted to in-frame sequences. Some clones are absent from its copies; in checked studies, under half trace to an unresolved V gene, and the reason for the others is unknown. The V and J calls and clone size come from that table; D and trimming were worked out from the DNA. The sample records approximately 35,000 clones, about 70% of which are singletons. The ten largest account for roughly 3.5% of the sample.

The sample originates from a study of regulatory and conventional T cells in RAG deficiency (dated by TCRdb to 2016 to 2017). Turning to the overall study: To compare the diversity and composition of the repertoires of Treg, conventional CD4+ and CD8+ T cells between RAG-deficient patients and healthy controls, the study applied high-throughput TCR beta sequencing. Broad study findings and their caveats: All patient T-cell subsets had shorter CDR3 lengths; Omenn syndrome patients showed >75% Treg-Tconv repertoire overlap at nucleotide and amino acid level. In Omenn syndrome patients, sorted CD25-high CD127-low cells may represent peripherally activated cells rather than bona fide Treg cells. Unique TCR beta sequences from Treg cells were roughly 94-fold fewer in Omenn syndrome and CID/AS patients than controls, versus 7.5 to 10-fold for other subsets. Compared with control T-cell subpopulations, RAG-deficient patients had much lower Shannon entropy and higher Simpson indices. For some subjects, some T-cell subset analyses were not performed.

From the germline V gene, CDR1 is MGHRA and CDR2 is YSYEKL. V is shortened by 1 base, J by 4 bases, and the region joining them spans 13 bases. From its cysteine to its phenylalanine, the CDR3 spans 15 amino acids. The retained sequence is limited to the CDR3, 45 bases, with the frame set at the first base. Before genomic DNA was extracted, conventional CD4+ T cells were isolated from blood as CD25-low CD127-high cells. For repertoire analyses, the comparison group consisted of roughly 8 healthy control donors. These sequences were also reported in another study, on regulatory T cells. As noted in the second study: In the multiplex PCR, 52 forward TRBV primers and 13 reverse TRBJ primers were used, and assay-based and computational corrections were applied for amplification bias. Restricted unique TRB V-J pairs and skewed V and J gene usage were observed in patient repertoires, most markedly in regulatory T cells. Between CD3G-deficient patients and healthy controls, the study compared T-cell receptor beta repertoires in sorted regulatory T cells, conventional CD4+ T cells and CD8+ T cells. Peripheral blood mononuclear cells were isolated by Ficoll density separation. Rearranged TRB loci were amplified from genomic DNA by multiplex PCR within the immunoSEQ assay. An Illumina HiSeq platform was used to sequence the TRB amplicons. Raw sequences were error-filtered and aligned to reference gene sequences by custom algorithms and were subsequently analyzed with the immunoSEQ online tools. Productive and nonproductive TRB rearrangement frequencies were evaluated among both unique and total sequences. Prism software was used to run t tests, Mann-Whitney tests or two-way ANOVA for comparisons between groups.

The material sequenced was CD4+ effector T cells sorted from blood. The rearranged segments are TRBV4-1 and TRBJ1-1; the D gene assignment is ambiguous. The TCR comes from a human donor in good health. Here is the DNA: TGCGCCAGCAGCCAAGTCTTTAGTCGGCGCACTGAAGCTTTCTTT. Translated, this gives CASSQVFSRRTEAFF.